This is a list of T cell receptor beta chains from one sample in a study of cytomegalovirus exposure and HLA in healthy donors. Libraries were prepared by immunoSEQ multiplex PCR; TCRdb keeps only in-frame clonotypes and omits some of them. The repertoire holds some 40,000 clones, less than 75% seen once, with around 13% in the top ten. Specimen: PBMCs. These receptors originate from a man between 60 and 70 years old in good health and CMV-seropositive. Each CDR3 is given with its conserved first and last residue. A D gene is named only where the DNA matches it firmly. Not all rows give a size; the values are once, few, many and, for expanded clones, a class.

NA | TRBJ2-1 | NA | TRBV6-4 | CASRTGAGEQFF | TGTGCCAGCAGAACGGGAGCAGGGGAGCAGTTCTTC
NA | TRBJ1-4 | NA | TRBV29-1 | CSVKSPGEKLFF | TGCAGCGTTAAGTCGCCAGGTGAAAAACTGTTTTTT
NA | TRBJ1-1 | TRBD1 | TRBV10-3 | CAISDQQGATDTEAFF | TGTGCCATCAGTGATCAACAGGGGGCGACGGACACTGAAGCTTTCTTT
NA | TRBJ2-1 | NA | TRBV29-1 | CSGHSVRRGNEQFF | TGCAGCGGCCATTCGGTCAGAAGGGGCAATGAGCAGTTCTTC
once | TRBJ1-2 | TRBD1 | TRBV14 | CASSQDPGQGIGYTF | TGTGCCAGCAGCCAAGACCCGGGACAGGGAATTGGCTACACCTTC
NA | TRBJ1-4 | NA | TRBV4-1 | CASSQVGTGEKLFF | TGCGCCAGCAGCCAAGTGGGCACAGGGGAAAAACTGTTTTTT
NA | TRBJ2-2 | TRBD2 | TRBV7-2 | CASSLTSGPTRELFF | TGTGCCAGCAGCCTAACTAGCGGCCCAACCCGGGAGCTGTTTTTT
NA | TRBJ1-1 | NA | TRBV6-6 | CASSPHGGLTEAFF | TGTGCCAGCAGTCCCCACGGGGGATTAACTGAAGCTTTCTTT
once | TRBJ2-2 | TRBD1 | TRBV5-1 | CASSDRVTGELFF | TGCGCCAGCAGCGACAGGGTTACCGGGGAGCTGTTTTTT
once | TRBJ2-1 | NA | TRBV4-3 | CASSRGRNNEQFF | TGCGCCAGCAGCAGGGGCAGAAACAATGAGCAGTTCTTC
NA | TRBJ1-2 | NA | TRBV27 | CASSLSNSQNYGYTF | TGTGCCAGCAGTTTATCGAACAGCCAAAACTATGGCTACACCTTC
NA | TRBJ2-7 | TRBD2 | TRBV28 | CASKIAGAYEQYF | TGTGCCAGCAAAATAGCGGGAGCCTACGAGCAGTACTTC
few | TRBJ2-1 | TRBD2 | TRBV7-8 | CASSPHTSGPSSYNEQFF | TGTGCCAGCAGCCCTCACACTAGCGGACCAAGCTCCTACAATGAGCAGTTCTTC
NA | TRBJ2-1 | TRBD1 | TRBV5-1 | CASSLRGTDYRGEQFF | TGCGCCAGCAGCTTGCGTGGAACAGATTACAGGGGGGAGCAGTTCTTC
NA | TRBJ2-1 | TRBD1 | TRBV5-4 | CASSSKRGLDGNEQFF | TGTGCCAGCAGCAGTAAGAGGGGGCTTGATGGCAATGAGCAGTTCTTC
NA | TRBJ2-1 | NA | TRBV29-1 | CSVVVKQKAAYDEQFF | TGCAGCGTTGTTGTCAAGCAGAAGGCGGCATACGATGAGCAGTTCTTC
NA | TRBJ2-6 | NA | TRBV30 | CAWSARYGSGANVLTF | TGTGCCTGGAGTGCCCGGTATGGCTCTGGGGCCAACGTCCTGACTTTC
NA | TRBJ1-2 | NA | TRBV7-9 | CASSLGSEGAKGYTF | TGTGCCAGCAGCTTAGGATCGGAAGGGGCGAAGGGCTACACCTTC
NA | TRBJ1-5 | NA | TRBV19 | CASSWGLSNQPQHF | TGTGCCAGTAGTTGGGGACTTAGCAATCAGCCCCAGCATTTT
NA | TRBJ2-3 | TRBD2 | TRBV27 | CASGNLAGGYTDTQYF | TGTGCCAGCGGTAATCTAGCGGGAGGGTACACAGATACGCAGTATTTT
NA | TRBJ2-7 | TRBD2 | TRBV19 | CASSIASGRTYEQYF | TGTGCCAGTAGTATAGCTAGCGGGAGGACATACGAGCAGTACTTC
NA | TRBJ2-1 | NA | TRBV25-1 | CASSASGALVSYNEQFF | TGTGCCAGCAGTGCCAGCGGAGCGCTTGTATCCTACAATGAGCAGTTCTTC
NA | TRBJ2-7 | TRBD1 | TRBV5-6 | CASSPTPGTVYEQYF | TGTGCCAGCAGTCCTACCCCGGGGACAGTCTACGAGCAGTACTTC
NA | TRBJ1-1 | TRBD1 | TRBV6-5 | CASGDRAHTEAFF | TGTGCCAGCGGGGACAGGGCACACACTGAAGCTTTCTTT
NA | TRBJ2-7 | TRBD2 | TRBV28 | CASSLVPGPSGSSNEQYF | TGTGCCAGCAGTTTAGTCCCCGGGCCTAGCGGGAGCTCTAACGAGCAGTACTTC
NA | TRBJ1-2 | TRBD1 | TRBV5-6 | CASSNPGTELYGYTF | TGTGCCAGCAGCAACCCGGGGACAGAACTGTATGGCTACACCTTC
NA | TRBJ1-5 | TRBD1 | TRBV10-3 | CAISEQGAGDNQPQHF | TGTGCCATCAGTGAGCAGGGGGCGGGAGACAATCAGCCCCAGCATTTT
NA | TRBJ1-4 | NA | TRBV28 | CASSFPTDEKLFF | TGTGCCAGCAGTTTCCCCACAGACGAAAAACTGTTTTTT
few | TRBJ2-1 | TRBD2 | TRBV6-5 | CASSYQLADGFDEQFF | TGTGCCAGCAGTTACCAACTAGCGGATGGATTCGATGAGCAGTTCTTC
NA | TRBJ2-5 | TRBD2 | TRBV15 | CATSRDGASGIETQYF | TGTGCCACCAGCAGAGATGGGGCTAGCGGGATAGAGACCCAGTACTTC
few | TRBJ2-3 | TRBD2 | TRBV7-2 | CASSQPAGGGDTQYF | TGTGCCAGCAGCCAGCCAGCGGGAGGCGGGGATACGCAGTATTTT
medium-sized | TRBJ2-5 | TRBD1 | TRBV6-1 | CASSEGDSRGTQYF | TGTGCCAGCAGTGAGGGGGACAGCCGGGGGACCCAGTACTTC
NA | TRBJ2-1 | TRBD2 | TRBV15 | CATSRDYVGLAGVSYNEQFF | TGTGCCACCAGCAGAGATTATGTGGGACTAGCGGGAGTCTCCTACAATGAGCAGTTCTTC
NA | TRBJ2-2 | NA | TRBV27 | CASNGAGELFF | TGTGCCAGCAACGGGGCCGGGGAGCTGTTTTTT
NA | TRBJ1-2 | TRBD1 | TRBV28 | CASRTGGYGYTF | TGTGCCAGCAGGACAGGGGGATATGGCTACACCTTC
NA | TRBJ2-7 | TRBD1 | TRBV29-1 | CSVTGGSSYEQYF | TGCAGCGTTACAGGGGGGAGCTCCTACGAGCAGTACTTC
few | TRBJ2-6 | NA | TRBV6-5 | CASSYVSSGANVLTF | TGTGCCAGCAGTTACGTTTCTTCTGGGGCCAACGTCCTGACTTTC
NA | TRBJ2-1 | NA | TRBV30 | CAWSPPGENDEQFF | TGTGCCTGGAGTCCCCCGGGAGAGAACGATGAGCAGTTCTTC
NA | TRBJ2-3 | TRBD2 | TRBV6-1 | CASSLSGRTTDTQYF | TGTGCCAGCAGCCTTAGCGGGAGGACGACAGATACGCAGTATTTT